These 17 T cell receptor beta chains share one sample of origin, sequenced in a study of T cells in tumors after PD-1 blockade. The repertoire was sequenced with immunoSEQ multiplex PCR; TCRdb's copy has only in-frame clones and lacks some. The sample lists approximately 34,000 clones; 73% were seen once. The sequencing used PBMCs, collected after anti-PD-1 treatment. The source of these receptors is a human donor with basal cell carcinoma.

The chain uses TRBV19 and TRBJ1-2; TRBD1 matches at 8 bases. The CDR3 has 14 residues. Losses at the gene ends were 0 bases for V and 8 bases for J; bases not matched to a gene: 5. Germline V gives CDR1 LNHDA, CDR2 SQIVND (reference sequence). This CDR3 is CASSIDRTGSGYTF. The DNA for the CDR3 is TGTGCCAGTAGTATAGATAGGACAGGGAGCGGCTACACCTTC.

The V and J genes are TRBV19 and TRBJ2-2, with a possible D match to TRBD1 (5 bases). The CDR3 totals 13 residues. The germline CDR1 and CDR2 sequences are LNHDA and SQIVND (reference sequence). V lost 4 bases, J lost 6 bases, and 9 bases lay in between. CDR3 loop: CASSRGNSGELFF. The CDR3 DNA reads as TGTGCCAGTAGTAGGGGCAATTCCGGGGAGCTGTTTTTT.

The CDR3 loop reads CASSRKGGRTGGNEKLFF. In DNA, the CDR3 is TGTGCCAGCAGCCGCAAGGGGGGCCGGACAGGGGGTAATGAAAAACTGTTTTTT. The chain links TRBV3-1 (or the pseudogene TRBV3-2) to TRBJ1-4; 10 bases are shared with TRBD1. Trimming at V came to 4 bases and at J to 4 bases, leaving 12 bases not matched to a gene. Germline V lookup: CDR1 LGHDT, CDR2 YNNKEL (reference sequence). The CDR3 covers 18 residues.

The rearrangement joins TRBV20-1 to TRBJ2-5; 9 bases are shared with TRBD1. V gave up 3 bases and J gave up 5 bases; unmatched junction bases: 4. The CDR3 totals 13 residues. Germline V gene data show CDR1 as DFQATT and CDR2 as SNEGSKA (reference sequence). The CDR3 loop is CSASTGGAETQYF. The CDR3 bases are TGCAGTGCTAGTACAGGGGGCGCCGAGACCCAGTACTTC.

This clone came up once. The chain combines TRBV19 with TRBJ1-2, with 11 positions matching TRBD1. The CDR3 is 15 residues long. J lost 7 bases, V lost 3 bases, and 7 bases had no gene match. The germline gives CDR1 LNHDA, CDR2 SQIVND (reference sequence). The CDR3 sequence is CASSIRGQGARGYTF. The CDR3 DNA follows: TGTGCCAGTAGTATTCGAGGACAGGGGGCTCGTGGCTACACCTTC.

The V gene is TRBV28, the J gene TRBJ2-1; 11 bases align to TRBD2. Germline V CDR1 and CDR2: MDHEN, SYDVKM. The CDR3 has 16 residues. Unmatched junction bases numbered 12, after V lost 5 bases and J lost 9 bases. The CDR3 reads CASSPASSGRTGEQFF. CDR3 nucleotides: TGTGCCAGCAGTCCCGCGTCTAGCGGGAGGACCGGTGAGCAGTTCTTC.

This chain uses TRBV29-1 with TRBJ1-2; D might be TRBD1 (5 bases). V lost 6 bases and J 8 bases, leaving 16 bases between the germline ends. This CDR3 contains 12 residues. CDR1 and CDR2 (germline): SQVTM, ANQGSEA. CDR3 amino acids: CSVDTGAGGYTF. The CDR3 region has the DNA TGCAGCGTCGACACAGGTGCAGGGGGCTACACCTTC.

This chain joins TRBV25-1 and TRBJ2-1; the D gene is possibly TRBD1 (6 bases). The length of the CDR3 is 17 residues. Looked up from germline, CDR1 is MGHDK and CDR2 is SYGVNS. The V gene lost 5 bases and the J gene lost 0 bases, with 17 bases spanning the gap. The CDR3 reads CASSPHWGLNSYNEQFF. CDR3 nucleotides: TGTGCCAGCAGTCCCCACTGGGGGCTTAACTCCTACAATGAGCAGTTCTTC. The variable domain in full, with the rest retrieved from reference TRBV25-1 and TRBJ2-1, is EADIYQTPRYLVIGTGKKITLECSQTMGHDKMYWYQQDPGMELHLIHYSYGVNSTEKGDLSSESTVSRIRTEHFPLTLESARPSHTSQYLCASSPHWGLNSYNEQFFGPGTRLTVL.

This clone showed up just a few times. The chain links TRBV19 to TRBJ1-1; 7 nucleotides match TRBD1. V lost 8 bases, J lost 2 bases, and 8 bases stayed unmatched. CDR1 LNHDA and CDR2 SQIVND come from the germline V gene (reference sequence). The CDR3 runs 14 residues. The CDR3 is CASGRTGKNTEAFF. CDR3 sequence (DNA): TGTGCCAGTGGGAGGACAGGAAAAAACACTGAAGCTTTCTTT. Drawing the rest from reference TRBV19 and TRBJ1-1, the complete variable domain is DGGITQSPKYLFRKEGQNVTLSCEQNLNHDAMYWYRQDPGQGLRLIYYSQIVNDFQKGDIAEGYSVSREKKESFPLTVTSAQKNPTAFYLCASGRTGKNTEAFFGQGTRLTVV.

For this clone: The sample holds other DNA sequences that translate to the same CDR3. The V call is TRBV5-1, the J call TRBJ2-3; 7 bases agree with TRBD1. Germline trimming cut 0 bases from V and 0 bases from J; bases unmatched to any gene: 1. In germline, CDR1 is SGHRS, CDR2 YFSETQ. The CDR3 is 15 amino acids. The CDR3 nucleotides read TGCGCCAGCAGCTTGGACAGGGGAAGCACAGATACGCAGTATTTT. Its translation: CASSLDRGSTDTQYF. The full variable domain, with the rest looked up from reference TRBV5-1 and TRBJ2-3, is KAGVTQTPRYLIKTRGQQVTLSCSPISGHRSVSWYQQTPGQGLQFLFEYFSETQRNKGNFPGRFSGRQFSNSRSEMNVSTLELGDSALYLCASSLDRGSTDTQYFGPGTRLTVL.

The rearrangement links TRBV18 to TRBJ2-1; D is unresolved. Germline CDR1 KGHSH, CDR2 LQKENI. This CDR3 is built from 13 residues. V was shortened by 4 bases and J by 8 bases, with 12 bases between the two germline ends. The DNA of the CDR3 is TGTGCCAGCTCACTGAAGGACGCCCATGAGCAGTTCTTC. Protein product: CASSLKDAHEQFF. Using reference TRBV18 and TRBJ2-1 for the parts outside the CDR3, the full variable domain is NAGVMQNPRHLVRRRGQEARLRCSPMKGHSHVYWYRQLPEEGLKFMVYLQKENIIDESGMPKERFSAEFPKEGPSILRIQQVVRGDSAAYFCASSLKDAHEQFFGPGTRLTVL.

CDR3 in DNA: TGTGCCAGCAGCGGCGGGACTATTACCTACGAGCAGTACTTC. Protein: CASSGGTITYEQYF. The chain links TRBV7-2 to TRBJ2-7, with 7 bases identical to TRBD2. Trimming cost V 5 bases and J 2 bases; bases outside gene matches: 6. This CDR3 is 14 amino acids long. CDR1 and CDR2 (germline): SGHTA, FQGNSA. The whole variable domain, remainder taken from reference TRBV7-2 and TRBJ2-7, is GAGVSQSPSNKVTEKGKDVELRCDPISGHTALYWYRQSLGQGLEFLIYFQGNSAPDKSGLPSDRFSAERTGGSVSTLTIQRTQQEDSAVYLCASSGGTITYEQYFGPGTRLTVT.

The gene calls are TRBV7-8 and TRBJ1-2; perhaps TRBD1 as D (5 bases). Trimming removed 4 bases at V and 8 bases at J, with 20 bases between. Germline loops: CDR1 SGHVS, CDR2 FQNEAQ. The CDR3 has 15 amino acids. The DNA for the CDR3 is TGTGCCAGCAGCTCCCAAACAGGAGTCGCGGGCGGCTACACCTTC. Translated: CASSSQTGVAGGYTF.

The chain is built from TRBV28 and TRBJ1-5, with D perhaps matching TRBD1 (5 bases). The germline CDR1 and CDR2 sequences are MDHEN and SYDVKM. The CDR3 is 11 amino acids. The V end lost 7 bases, the J end lost 5 bases, and 6 bases lay between the germline ends. Written as DNA, the CDR3 is TGTGCCAGCACCAGGGATCAGCCCCAGCATTTT. Translation gives CASTRDQPQHF.

V and J are TRBV20-1 and TRBJ2-7; D ambiguous. This CDR3 is 10 amino acids long. CDR1 DFQATT and CDR2 SNEGSKA come from the germline V gene (reference sequence). V was trimmed by 6 bases and J by 6 bases, leaving 9 bases between them. CDR3 sequence reads: CSAGLLEQYF. The CDR3 DNA sequence: TGCAGTGCCGGCTTGCTCGAGCAGTACTTC.

The V and J genes are TRBV4-1 and TRBJ2-7; 7 bases are a match to TRBD1. This CDR3 spans 18 amino acids. Germline values: CDR1 MGHRA, CDR2 YSYEKL. Germline trimming cut 0 bases from V and 2 bases from J; bases unmatched to any gene: 13. The CDR3 region has the DNA TGCGCCAGCAGCCAAGAACCCCTAGGGGGCACCGTTCCCTACGAGCAGTACTTC. It is translated as CASSQEPLGGTVPYEQYF.

This clone was observed a single time. The V gene is TRBV18, the J gene TRBJ2-5; D is perhaps TRBD1 or TRBD2 (5 bases each). Between the trimmed V and J ends, which lost 2 bases and 3 bases, there was a span of 10 bases. This CDR3 has 14 residues. Germline V gene data show CDR1 as KGHSH and CDR2 as LQKENI. Here the CDR3 DNA reads TGTGCCAGCTCACCAGGGGCCGGGGAAGAGACCCAGTACTTC. Its translation is CASSPGAGEETQYF.